This TCR beta chain was recovered during a study of blood T cells in healthy people across ages. A second about 7 to 12 cycle PCR used barcoded and J-beta primers. Each cDNA was tagged by a template-switch adaptor containing 12 random nucleotides. MiXCR, run by TCRdb on the 5' RACE reads, gives a single entry per CDR3 protein. Of just over 1 million distinct CDR3 sequences listed, 35% to 50% were seen once; the top ten hold 15% to 20%. Trimming took off 1 base at V and 3 bases at J, with 9 bases between the two ends. Looked up from germline, CDR1 is SGHVS and CDR2 is FQNEAQ. The CDR3 covers 15 residues.

The chain carries TRBV7-8 and TRBJ2-2, with D maybe TRBD2 (6 bases). The sequenced material came from blood. This receptor was taken from a woman aged 60-75 years in good health. The CDR3 protein is CASSLVGGDTGELFF. Written as DNA, the CDR3 is TGTGCCAGCAGCTTAGTGGGGGGTGACACCGGGGAGCTGTTTTTT.